One and the same sample provided the 26 T cell receptor beta chains below, sequenced in a study of response to subunit inactivated influenza vaccine (dated by TCRdb to 2016 to 2019). The library came from RT-PCR. TCRdb shows the sequencer as Illumina HiSeq 2500. TCRdb handled the public reads itself, with Q25 trimming in fastp and clone calling in MiXCR, and kept productive beta chains. Here each entry gathers all rows of one CDR3 protein and keeps the most common genes and DNA. For this sample there are fewer than 750,000 distinct CDR3 sequences; approximately 15% appear just once. The top ten clones comprise over 8.5% of the sample. The source material was PBMCs from blood, sampled roughly 12 days after vaccination. Every receptor here comes from a man aged 45-60 years who received an inactivated influenza vaccine. Donor details come from another sample of the same person, matched by shared clones.

The chain is built from TRBV7-2 and TRBJ2-3, with 7 bases matching TRBD2. Germline assignment: CDR1 SGHTA and CDR2 FQGNSA. V lost 5 bases to trimming and J lost 2 bases; unmatched junction nucleotides: 4. This CDR3 comprises 14 residues. The chain's CDR3 is CASSPLAVTDTQYF. The DNA for the CDR3 is TGTGCCAGCAGCCCCCTAGCGGTCACAGATACGCAGTATTTT.

This rearrangement joins TRBV5-6 to TRBJ2-4; 10 bases are a match to TRBD1. The CDR3 contains 14 residues. Germline CDR1 reads SGHDT; CDR2 reads YYEEEE. Germline trimming cut 4 bases from V and 8 bases from J; bases unmatched to any gene: 6. This chain's CDR3 is CASSTGTGVDIQYF. The CDR3 nucleotides read TGTGCCAGCAGCACCGGGACAGGGGTAGACATTCAGTACTTC.

This clonotype showed up many times. The DNA for the CDR3 is TGCAGTGCTGCCGAGGGACAGGGGCACACTGAAGCTTTCTTT. Residues: CSAAEGQGHTEAFF. The V call is TRBV20-1, the J call TRBJ1-1; 10 bases are a match to TRBD1. The CDR3 consists of 14 residues. The germline V gene encodes CDR1 DFQATT and CDR2 SNEGSKA (reference sequence). With 5 bases clipped from V and 3 bases from J, the junction kept 6 bases outside the gene matches.

The sample holds a few counts of this clonotype. This chain links TRBV14 with TRBJ1-4, with D hard to call. The CDR3 loop spans 13 amino acids. The V gene lost 3 bases and the J gene lost 6 bases, with 8 bases spanning the gap. CDR1 is SGHDN and CDR2 is FVKESK in the germline V gene. The CDR3 is CASSQGVYEKLFF. The CDR3 DNA follows: TGTGCCAGCAGCCAGGGAGTATATGAAAAACTGTTTTTT.

This clonotype was counted between two and nine times. The chain recombines TRBV12-3 or TRBV12-4 with TRBJ1-2, with D tentatively TRBD1 (5 bases). The CDR3 covers 14 residues. V was trimmed by 2 bases and J by 4 bases, leaving 11 bases between them. CDR3 loop: CASSLRGSFYGYTF. CDR3 DNA: TGTGCCAGCAGTTTAAGGGGCTCGTTCTATGGCTACACCTTC.

This clonotype was observed a few times. This rearrangement joins TRBV28 to TRBJ1-1, with no clear D. V was shortened by 3 bases and J by 5 bases, with 7 bases between the two germline ends. Per the germline V gene, CDR1 is MDHEN and CDR2 is SYDVKM. This CDR3 has 12 amino acids. In DNA form, the CDR3 reads TGTGCCAGCAGTTTTATCCGAACTGAAGCTTTCTTT. Its protein is CASSFIRTEAFF.

Only a few counts were recorded for this clonotype. The chain is built from TRBV6-2 or TRBV6-3 and TRBJ1-5; no clear D. The CDR3 totals 13 residues. CDR1 and CDR2 from the germline V gene are MNHEY and SVGEGT. Trimming pared 7 bases from V and 0 bases from J, leaving 7 bases between. The CDR3 protein is CASTLFSNQPQHF. For the CDR3, the DNA is TGTGCCAGCACCCTTTTTAGCAATCAGCCCCAGCATTTT.

This clonotype was detected ten times or more. The chain has TRBV15 and TRBJ1-2; the D gene is possibly TRBD1 (5 bases). Germline V lookup: CDR1 LNHNV, CDR2 YYDKDF (reference sequence). The CDR3 extends over 12 amino acids. Trimming stripped 0 bases from V and 9 bases from J, with 8 bases between. Here the CDR3 reads CATSRDQGSYTF. CDR3 DNA: TGTGCCACCAGCAGAGATCAGGGAAGCTACACCTTC.

The rearrangement links TRBV6-1 to TRBJ2-1; the match to TRBD2 covers 13 bases. The CDR3 totals 16 residues. CDR1 MNHNS and CDR2 SASEGT come from the germline V gene. After removal of 1 base from V and 9 bases from J, the junction contained 6 bases not matched to a gene. This CDR3 reads CASSEGGLAGVIEQFF. The CDR3, as DNA: TGTGCCAGCAGTGAAGGAGGACTAGCGGGAGTAATTGAGCAGTTCTTC.

This clonotype has a count of ten or more. This chain links TRBV28 with TRBJ2-7, with a possible D match to TRBD1 (6 bases). CDR1 is MDHEN, CDR2 SYDVKM, per germline. Trimming removed 6 bases at V and 4 bases at J, with 10 bases between. The CDR3 is 12 residues long. CDR3 nucleotides: TGTGCCAGCAGCCGTACAGGGTACGAGCAGTACTTC. Encoded protein: CASSRTGYEQYF.

This rearrangement joins TRBV7-2 to TRBJ2-1, with TRBD2 matching over 9 bases. Germline V gene lookup returns CDR1 SGHTA and CDR2 FQGNSA. The CDR3 extends over 16 amino acids. Losses at the gene ends were 3 bases for V and 4 bases for J; bases not matched to a gene: 7. The CDR3 is CASSLTSGGLYNEQFF. Written as DNA, the CDR3 is TGTGCCAGCAGCTTGACTAGCGGAGGTTTGTACAATGAGCAGTTCTTC. Combining the CDR3 with reference TRBV7-2 and TRBJ2-1 gives the whole variable domain GAGVSQSPSNKVTEKGKDVELRCDPISGHTALYWYRQSLGQGLEFLIYFQGNSAPDKSGLPSDRFSAERTGGSVSTLTIQRTQQEDSAVYLCASSLTSGGLYNEQFFGPGTRLTVL.

This chain joins TRBV7-2 and TRBJ2-7; perhaps TRBD2 as D (5 bases). This CDR3 has 14 residues. V was cut by 5 bases and J by 2 bases, with 13 bases left in between. The V gene's germline CDR1 is SGHTA and CDR2 FQGNSA. CDR3 nucleotide sequence: TGTGCCAGCAGCCCATCGCCCGGGACCTACGAGCAGTACTTC. It encodes CASSPSPGTYEQYF.

This clonotype has just a few counts. The V call is TRBV9, the J call TRBJ2-7; the match to TRBD2 covers 9 bases. The CDR3 is 15 amino acids. V shed 3 bases, J shed 1 base, and the junction held 5 bases outside the gene matches. Germline V gene data show CDR1 as SGDLS and CDR2 as YYNGEE. CDR3 DNA: TGTGCCAGCAGCGCCGGACTAGCGCAATCCTACGAGCAGTACTTC. Amino acids: CASSAGLAQSYEQYF.

This clonotype has ten or more counts. The chain combines TRBV2 with TRBJ2-5; D is undetermined. CDR3 size: 11 residues. CDR1 is SNHLY, CDR2 FYNNEI, per germline. Trimming removed 5 bases from V and 4 bases from J, with 5 bases in between. CDR3 nucleotide sequence: TGTGCCAGCAGTCGGGTAGAGACCCAGTACTTC. Translation: CASSRVETQYF.

V is TRBV3-1 and J is TRBJ2-1; D is possibly TRBD1 (5 bases). Germline CDR1 reads LGHDT; CDR2 reads YNNKEL (reference sequence). Deletions cut 1 base from V and 9 bases from J, with 10 bases between. The length of the CDR3 is 13 residues. CDR3 region: CASSQVRTGEQFF. CDR3 in DNA: TGTGCCAGCAGCCAAGTCCGTACAGGTGAGCAGTTCTTC.

This chain links TRBV14 with TRBJ2-1; D might be TRBD1 (8 bases). Germline CDR1 is SGHDN and CDR2 is FVKESK. CDR3 length: 24 residues. V was trimmed by 4 bases and J by 0 bases, leaving 37 bases between them. CDR3 DNA sequence: TGTGCCAGCAGCCCCGGACAGGGTTGGCTTGCTGCCCTGGCGGGAGTAAGCTCCTACAATGAGCAGTTCTTC. Amino acids: CASSPGQGWLAALAGVSSYNEQFF.

The DNA of the CDR3 is TGTGCCAGCAGTTTAGGGGCAGGCGTCTATAATTCACCCCTCCACTTT. This encodes CASSLGAGVYNSPLHF. The rearrangement links TRBV12-3 or TRBV12-4 to TRBJ1-6; D is undetermined. The CDR3 runs 16 residues. V was pared by 1 base and J by 3 bases, with 10 bases between.

This clonotype has more than one count but fewer than ten. Lacking the conserved final phenylalanine or tryptophan, this CDR3 likely reflects a read error. No DNA is shown, since the ends of the CDR3 on it are uncertain; the CDR3 is the one TCRdb lists. The chain recombines TRBV19 with TRBJ2-7; the table calls TRBD1, which could not be checked here. Germline V gene sequence: CDR1 LNHDA, CDR2 SQIVND (reference sequence). The CDR3 sequence runs 11 residues, both termini included. CDR3: CASIAKAGMFP.

This clonotype was counted only a few times. The V call is TRBV29-1, the J call TRBJ2-7, with no clear D. CDR1 is SQVTM and CDR2 is ANQGSEA in the germline V gene. The CDR3 covers 13 residues. V was shortened by 4 bases and J by 5 bases, with 15 bases between the two germline ends. The DNA for the CDR3 is TGCAGCGTTGGGGAAGGGAACGGCCACGAGCAGTACTTC. Residues: CSVGEGNGHEQYF.

The J gene is TRBJ2-7, the V gene TRBV12-3 or TRBV12-4; D could derive from TRBD1 or TRBD2 (7 bases each). This CDR3 spans 13 amino acids. V gave up 5 bases and J gave up 9 bases, with 17 bases separating them. The CDR3 is CASSDRQGGWQYF. CDR3 coding DNA: TGTGCCAGCAGTGATAGACAGGGAGGGTGGCAGTACTTC.

J is TRBJ1-2 and V is TRBV5-5, with a possible D match to TRBD1 (5 bases). The CDR3 covers 13 residues. Trimming took 2 bases from V and 5 from J, leaving 10 bases between them. Per germline, CDR1 SGHKS and CDR2 YYEKEE (reference sequence). CDR3 coding DNA: TGTGCCAGCAGCTTAGAGGGGCGGTATGGCTACACCTTC. It is translated as CASSLEGRYGYTF.

This clonotype was detected only a few times. The chain joins TRBV11-2 to TRBJ2-1, with 10 bases fitting TRBD2. Germline V gene data show CDR1 as SGHAT and CDR2 as FQNNGV. The V and J ends lost 5 bases and 0 bases, in that order; junction bases with no gene match: 4. The CDR3 has 16 residues. Written as DNA, the CDR3 is TGTGCCAGCAGCACCGCTAGCGGGAGCTCCTACAATGAGCAGTTCTTC. Translation gives CASSTASGSSYNEQFF.

This clonotype was found many times. The rearrangement joins TRBV5-1 to TRBJ2-3; D is undetermined. Germline CDR1 reads SGHRS; CDR2 reads YFSETQ. V lost 1 base and J lost 4, with 7 bases in between. This CDR3 is 13 amino acids long. The CDR3 sequence: CASSLPGADTQYF. CDR3 sequence (DNA): TGCGCCAGCAGCTTGCCTGGGGCAGATACGCAGTATTTT.

The chain has TRBV7-9 and TRBJ2-5; D perhaps matches TRBD2 (6 bases). Germline CDR1 reads SEHNR; CDR2 reads FQNEAQ (reference sequence). This CDR3 has 14 amino acids. Trimming took off 5 bases at V and 0 bases at J, with 10 bases between the two ends. The CDR3 protein is CASSKGGNQETQYF. CDR3 DNA: TGTGCCAGCAGCAAAGGCGGGAACCAAGAGACCCAGTACTTC.

J is TRBJ2-4 and V is TRBV4-3; 9 bases line up with TRBD1. The CDR3 runs to 18 residues. Losses at the gene ends were 0 bases for V and 9 bases for J; bases not matched to a gene: 15. Germline V gene data show CDR1 as LGHNA and CDR2 as YSLEER. The CDR3 DNA reads as TGCGCCAGCAGCCAAGAATTCCCGGACAGGGGTTTAACCGTCATTCAGTACTTC. Translation: CASSQEFPDRGLTVIQYF.

CDR3 sequence: CASSQDMAPRSYNEQFF. The DNA for the CDR3 is TGCGCCAGCAGCCAAGATATGGCTCCCCGCTCCTACAATGAGCAGTTCTTC. The gene calls are TRBV4-1 and TRBJ2-1; D unresolved. Per germline, CDR1 MGHRA and CDR2 YSYEKL. The V gene lost 0 bases and the J gene lost 0 bases, with 12 bases spanning the gap. The length of the CDR3 is 17 residues.